A single T cell receptor (beta chain) is shown here with its context. Its cognate antigen is unknown. The PCR used 60 Vbeta and 13 Jbeta primers. Profiled with immunoSEQ multiplex PCR; TCRdb holds only in-frame clones, not every one. The top ten hold less than 2.5% of the sample, which has about 200,000 clones, roughly 85% seen once. This record belongs to a study of cytomegalovirus exposure and HLA in healthy donors. Study-wide results and caveats: Later on, a genetic analysis was performed. It linked a missense variant in DCLRE1C with V- and J-gene trimming of TCR beta.

The V gene end was trimmed by 2 bases and the J gene end by 2 bases; junction bases not matched to a gene: 9. The CDR3 contains 18 residues. CDR1 SGHNT and CDR2 YYREEE come from the germline V gene (reference sequence). V usage is TRBV5-4 and J usage is TRBJ2-1, with TRBD2 matching over 11 bases. This TCR derives from a woman aged 50 to 65 in good health and CMV-seronegative. Sequences were obtained from PBMCs. CDR3 sequence (DNA): TGTGCCAGCAGCTTCGCACTAGCGGGAGCCATGGCCTACAATGAGCAGTTCTTC. Protein sequence: CASSFALAGAMAYNEQFF.